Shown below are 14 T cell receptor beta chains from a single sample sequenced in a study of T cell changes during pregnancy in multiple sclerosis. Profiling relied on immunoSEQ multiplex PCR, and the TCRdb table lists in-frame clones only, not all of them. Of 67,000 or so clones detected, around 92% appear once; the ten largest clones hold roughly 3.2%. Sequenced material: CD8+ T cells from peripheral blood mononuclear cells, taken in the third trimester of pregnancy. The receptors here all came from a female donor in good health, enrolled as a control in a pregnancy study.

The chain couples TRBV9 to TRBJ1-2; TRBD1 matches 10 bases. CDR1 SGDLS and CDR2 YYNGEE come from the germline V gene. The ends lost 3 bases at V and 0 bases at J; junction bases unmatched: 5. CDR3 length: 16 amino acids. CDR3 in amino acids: CASSADRGRPNYGYTF. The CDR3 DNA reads TGTGCCAGCAGCGCGGACAGGGGGAGGCCTAACTATGGCTACACCTTC. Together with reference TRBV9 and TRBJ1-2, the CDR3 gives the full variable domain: DSGVTQTPKHLITATGQRVTLRCSPRSGDLSVYWYQQSLDQGLQFLIQYYNGEERAKGNILERFSAQQFPDLHSELNLSSLELGDSALYFCASSADRGRPNYGYTFGSGTRLTVV.

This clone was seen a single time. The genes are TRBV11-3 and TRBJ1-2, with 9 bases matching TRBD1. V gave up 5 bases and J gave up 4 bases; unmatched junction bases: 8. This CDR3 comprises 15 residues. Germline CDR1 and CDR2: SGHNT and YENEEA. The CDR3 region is CASSLPGQGPYGYTF. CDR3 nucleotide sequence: TGTGCCAGCAGCCTTCCGGGACAGGGACCCTATGGCTACACCTTC.

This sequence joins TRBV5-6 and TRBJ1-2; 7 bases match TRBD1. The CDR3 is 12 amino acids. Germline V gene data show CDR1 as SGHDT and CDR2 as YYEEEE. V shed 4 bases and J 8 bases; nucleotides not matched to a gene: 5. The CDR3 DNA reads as TGTGCCAGCAGCCTAACAGGGGAAGGCTACACCTTC. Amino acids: CASSLTGEGYTF. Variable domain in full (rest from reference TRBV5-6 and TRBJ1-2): DAGVTQSPTHLIKTRGQQVTLRCSPKSGHDTVSWYQQALGQGPQFIFQYYEEEERQRGNFPDRFSGHQFPNYSSELNVNALLLGDSALYLCASSLTGEGYTFGSGTRLTVV.

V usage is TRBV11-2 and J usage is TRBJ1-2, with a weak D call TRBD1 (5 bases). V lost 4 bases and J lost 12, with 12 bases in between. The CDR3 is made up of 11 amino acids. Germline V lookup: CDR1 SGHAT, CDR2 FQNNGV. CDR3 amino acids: CASSSGLLDTF. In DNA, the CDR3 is TGTGCCAGCAGCTCGGGACTGCTCGACACCTTC.

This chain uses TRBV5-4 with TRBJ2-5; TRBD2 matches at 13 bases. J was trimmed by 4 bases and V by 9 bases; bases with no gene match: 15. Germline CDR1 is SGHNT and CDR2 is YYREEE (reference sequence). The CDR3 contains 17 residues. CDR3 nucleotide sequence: TGTGCCACACGCCACACTAGCGGGGGGGCCCTGGGAGAGACCCAGTACTTC. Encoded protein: CATRHTSGGALGETQYF.

This chain's CDR3 is CASSPAATDTQYF. In DNA, the CDR3 is TGTGCCAGCAGCCCAGCGGCTACAGATACGCAGTATTTT. This chain connects TRBV27 to TRBJ2-3; tentatively, D is TRBD2 (5 bases). CDR3 length: 13 amino acids. Germline V gene data show CDR1 as MNHEY and CDR2 as SMNVEV (reference sequence). The V end was cut by 6 bases, the J end by 3 bases, with 10 bases between.

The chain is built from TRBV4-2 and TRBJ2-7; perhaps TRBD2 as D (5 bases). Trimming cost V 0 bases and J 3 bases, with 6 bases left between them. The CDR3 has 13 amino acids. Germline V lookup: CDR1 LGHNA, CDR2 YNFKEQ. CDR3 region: CASSQEEGYEQYF. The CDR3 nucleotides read TGTGCCAGCAGCCAAGAAGAGGGCTACGAGCAGTACTTC.

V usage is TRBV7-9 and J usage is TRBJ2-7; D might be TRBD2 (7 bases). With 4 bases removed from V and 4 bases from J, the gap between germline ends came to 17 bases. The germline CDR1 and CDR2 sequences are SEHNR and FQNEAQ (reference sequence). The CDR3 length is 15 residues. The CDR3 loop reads CASSSVGGAEYEQYF. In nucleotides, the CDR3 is TGTGCCAGCAGCTCGGTAGGGGGGGCAGAGTACGAGCAGTACTTC.

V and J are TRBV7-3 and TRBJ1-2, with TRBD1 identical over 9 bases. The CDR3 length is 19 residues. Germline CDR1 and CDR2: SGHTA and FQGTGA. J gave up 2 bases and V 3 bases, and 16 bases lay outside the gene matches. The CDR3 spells CASSLLRDREGSGNYGYTF. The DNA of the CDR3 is TGTGCCAGCAGCTTGTTGAGGGACAGGGAAGGTAGTGGGAACTATGGCTACACCTTC.

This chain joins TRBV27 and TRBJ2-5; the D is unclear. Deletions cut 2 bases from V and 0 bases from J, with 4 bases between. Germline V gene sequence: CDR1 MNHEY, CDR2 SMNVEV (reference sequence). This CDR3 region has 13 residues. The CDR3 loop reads CASSLADQETQYF. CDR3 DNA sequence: TGTGCCAGCAGTTTAGCAGACCAAGAGACCCAGTACTTC.

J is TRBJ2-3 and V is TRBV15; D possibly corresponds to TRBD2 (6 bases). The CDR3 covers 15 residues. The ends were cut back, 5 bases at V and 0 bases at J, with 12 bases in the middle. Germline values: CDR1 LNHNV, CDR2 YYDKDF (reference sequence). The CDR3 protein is CATSLAVISTDTQYF. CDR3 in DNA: TGTGCCACCAGCTTAGCGGTGATTAGCACAGATACGCAGTATTTT.

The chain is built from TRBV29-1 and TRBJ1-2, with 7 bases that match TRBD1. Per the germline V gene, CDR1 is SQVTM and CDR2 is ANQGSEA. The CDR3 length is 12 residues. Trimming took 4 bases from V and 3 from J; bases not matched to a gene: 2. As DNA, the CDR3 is TGCAGCGTTGGAGGACAGGACTATGGCTACACCTTC. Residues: CSVGGQDYGYTF.

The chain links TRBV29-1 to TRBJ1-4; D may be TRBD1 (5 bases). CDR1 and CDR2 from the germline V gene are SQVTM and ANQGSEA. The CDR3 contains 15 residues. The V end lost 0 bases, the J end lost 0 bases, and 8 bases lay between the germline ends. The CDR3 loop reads CSVEDQGSTNEKLFF. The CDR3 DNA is TGCAGCGTTGAAGACCAGGGTTCAACTAATGAAAAACTGTTTTTT. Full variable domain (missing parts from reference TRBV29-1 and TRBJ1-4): SAVISQKPSRDICQRGTSLTIQCQVDSQVTMMFWYRQQPGQSLTLIATANQGSEATYESGFVIDKFPISRPNLTFSTLTVSNMSPEDSSIYLCSVEDQGSTNEKLFFGSGTQLSVL.

This CDR3 is CASSMTGGLGTEAFF. The CDR3 DNA is TGTGCCAGCAGTATGACAGGGGGCCTCGGCACTGAAGCTTTCTTT. The chain is built from TRBV27 and TRBJ1-1; 10 bases map to TRBD1. With 5 bases clipped from V and 4 bases from J, the junction kept 7 bases outside the gene matches. The CDR3 is 15 amino acids. CDR1 MNHEY and CDR2 SMNVEV come from the germline V gene (reference sequence).